This TCR beta chain originates from a study of CXCR3-negative and CXCR3-positive naive CD8 T cells. The study, taken as a whole, reports: Similar levels of surface CD5 were seen between naive subsets; TCR strength was inferred from TRB CDR3 properties. A higher hydrophobicity marked the TRB CDR3s of CXCR3-positive naive cells versus CXCR3-negative naive cells.

This clonotype is medium-sized by frequency. What it binds is unknown. 5' RACE with UMI labels generated the TRB cDNA libraries. TCRdb re-called the 5' RACE reads, yielding one record per CDR3 amino acid sequence without DNA. This specimen shows about 5,500 distinct CDR3 sequences; the ten leading clones hold 1.5% to 2.5%. CDR1 SQVTM and CDR2 ANQGSEA come from the germline V gene. The CDR3 is 19 residues long. Cells classed as naive CD8+ T cells were CD45RO-CCR7+CD27+CD95-. Sequences were obtained from naive CXCR3+ CD8+ T cells from blood. The subset: CD45RO-CCR7+CD27+CD95- naive CD8+ T cells expressing CXCR3 (TNR3+). The sequence was collected from a human donor in good health. Some clones in this sample may be carry-over from other donors' samples. V gene TRBV29-1 combines with J gene TRBJ2-1; TCRdb names TRBD2, which stays unverified in the absence of DNA. CDR3 protein: CSVEDTAGGHISSYNEQFF.